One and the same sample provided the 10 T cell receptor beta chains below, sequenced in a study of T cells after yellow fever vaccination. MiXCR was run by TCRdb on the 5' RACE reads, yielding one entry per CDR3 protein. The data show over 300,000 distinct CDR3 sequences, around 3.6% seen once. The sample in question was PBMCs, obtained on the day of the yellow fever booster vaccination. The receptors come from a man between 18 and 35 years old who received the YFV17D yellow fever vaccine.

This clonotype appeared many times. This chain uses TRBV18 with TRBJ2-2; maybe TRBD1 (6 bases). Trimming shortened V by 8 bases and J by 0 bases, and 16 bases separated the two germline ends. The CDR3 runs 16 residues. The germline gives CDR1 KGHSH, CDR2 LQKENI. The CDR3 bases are TGTGCCAGCCCTGAAGGTGGGGGCCCGAACACCGGGGAGCTGTTTTTT. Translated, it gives CASPEGGGPNTGELFF.

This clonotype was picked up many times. CDR3 amino acids: CASSSGQGDDQPQHF. CDR3 sequence (DNA): TGTGCCAGCAGCTCCGGACAGGGGGATGATCAGCCCCAGCATTTT. The J gene is TRBJ1-5, the V gene TRBV11-2, with 10 bases aligning to TRBD1. The CDR3 has 15 residues. J was trimmed by 5 bases and V by 4 bases; bases with no gene match: 5. Germline V gene lookup returns CDR1 SGHAT and CDR2 FQNNGV.

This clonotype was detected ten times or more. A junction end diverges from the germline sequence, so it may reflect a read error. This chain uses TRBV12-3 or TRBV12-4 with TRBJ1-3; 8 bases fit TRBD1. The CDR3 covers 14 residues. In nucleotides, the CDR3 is TGTGCCAGCACTTTACAGGGGGCTGGAAACACCATATATTTT. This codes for CASTLQGAGNTIYF.

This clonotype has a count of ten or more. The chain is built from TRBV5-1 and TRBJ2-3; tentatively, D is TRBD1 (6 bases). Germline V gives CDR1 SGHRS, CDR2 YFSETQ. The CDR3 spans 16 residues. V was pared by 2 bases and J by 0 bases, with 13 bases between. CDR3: CASSLGQSTSTDTQYF. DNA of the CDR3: TGCGCCAGCAGCTTAGGACAGTCCACTAGCACAGATACGCAGTATTTT.

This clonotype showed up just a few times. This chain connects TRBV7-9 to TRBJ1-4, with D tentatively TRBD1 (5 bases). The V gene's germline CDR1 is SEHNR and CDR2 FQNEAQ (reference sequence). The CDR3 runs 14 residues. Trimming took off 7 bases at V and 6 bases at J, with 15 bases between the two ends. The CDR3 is CASTWGGEDEKLFF. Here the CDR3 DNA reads TGTGCCAGCACCTGGGGGGGGGAGGATGAAAAACTGTTTTTT.

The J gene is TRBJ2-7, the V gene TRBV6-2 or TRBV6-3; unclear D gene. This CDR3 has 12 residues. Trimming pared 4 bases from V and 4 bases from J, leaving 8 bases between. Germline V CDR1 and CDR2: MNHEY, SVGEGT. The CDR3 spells CASSSLRYEQYF. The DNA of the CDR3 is TGTGCCAGCAGTTCCCTCCGATACGAGCAGTACTTC.

CDR3 coding DNA: TGTGCCACCAGCAGAGATCTAGCCCAGGGGGACTACGAGCAGTACTTC. It codes for CATSRDLAQGDYEQYF. The V call is TRBV15, the J call TRBJ2-7; 7 bases match TRBD1. Germline CDR1 is LNHNV and CDR2 is YYDKDF (reference sequence). V shed 0 bases, J shed 3 bases, and the junction held 8 bases outside the gene matches. This CDR3 spans 16 amino acids.

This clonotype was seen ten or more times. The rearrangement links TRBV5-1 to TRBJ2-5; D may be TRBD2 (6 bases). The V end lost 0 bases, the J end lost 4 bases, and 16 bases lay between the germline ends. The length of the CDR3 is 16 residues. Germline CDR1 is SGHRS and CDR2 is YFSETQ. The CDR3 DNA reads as TGCGCCAGCAGCTTGGTTGGAGGGTCCGGGGGAGAGACCCAGTACTTC. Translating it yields CASSLVGGSGGETQYF.

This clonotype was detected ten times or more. The CDR3 DNA follows: TGCGCCAGCAGCTCCGGGGACAGGGCCACAGATACGCAGTATTTT. The encoded protein is CASSSGDRATDTQYF. The V and J genes are TRBV5-1 and TRBJ2-3, with 9 bases that match TRBD1. V lost 3 bases, J lost 2 bases, and 4 bases stayed unmatched. The CDR3 has 15 amino acids. Germline CDR1 SGHRS, CDR2 YFSETQ. The full variable domain, its missing parts supplied by reference TRBV5-1 and TRBJ2-3, is KAGVTQTPRYLIKTRGQQVTLSCSPISGHRSVSWYQQTPGQGLQFLFEYFSETQRNKGNFPGRFSGRQFSNSRSEMNVSTLELGDSALYLCASSSGDRATDTQYFGPGTRLTVL.

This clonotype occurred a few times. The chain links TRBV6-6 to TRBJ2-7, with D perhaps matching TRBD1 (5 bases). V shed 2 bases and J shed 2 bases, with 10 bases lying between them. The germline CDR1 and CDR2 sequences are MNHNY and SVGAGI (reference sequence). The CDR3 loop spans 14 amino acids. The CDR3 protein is CASSYPTGAYEQYF. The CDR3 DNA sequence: TGTGCCAGCAGTTACCCAACAGGTGCCTACGAGCAGTACTTC.